This section outlines one T cell receptor beta chain sequence together with its context. Its antigen is unknown. The entry originates in a study of Ad26.COV2.S vaccination and SARS-CoV-2 variants. Study-level background: Participant was drawn from the COV1001 Ad26.COV2.S trial arm.

This sample's treatment: about 20 received Ad26.COV2.S at low or high dose, single or two shots; roughly five received placebo; per-sample allocation not given. On day 63 after the first injection, vaccine and placebo recipients gave samples. In Boston, an adult donor aged 18-55 years took part. Ad26 vector vaccine expressed Wuhan-strain SARS-CoV-2 spike. Measured with immunoSEQ multiplex PCR; TCRdb has only the in-frame clones, and not every one. The repertoire holds about 410,000 clones, with about 91% as singletons. Findings and limits, study-wide: Researchers cautioned that TCR breadth and depth analyses may have underestimated total T cell responses.

V shed 6 bases and J shed 2 bases, with 11 bases lying between them. The CDR3 is 13 residues long. The germline V gene has CDR1 MNHEY and CDR2 SVGAGI. Material: peripheral blood, obtained in a trial of Ad26.COV2.S vaccine versus placebo. V is TRBV6-5 and J is TRBJ2-7; no reliable D call. This clonotype was sampled from a person between 18 and 60 years old who received the Ad26.COV2.S COVID-19 vaccine or a placebo. In DNA, the CDR3 is TGTGCCAGCAGACCCGGCGGCGCCTACGAGCAGTACTTC. Translated: CASRPGGAYEQYF.